This T cell receptor beta chain was captured by sequencing in a study of blood T cell repertoires in COVID-19. About the study: The analysed material was cDNA or gDNA that came from T cells, B-cell-depleted T cells, or PBMCs.

Assay used: immunoSEQ multiplex PCR; TCRdb lists only in-frame clones, some missing. The sample holds 90,000 to 110,000 clones; more than 80% are singletons and the top ten take around 1.1%. With 0 bases removed from V and 13 bases from J, the gap between germline ends came to 24 bases. The germline gives CDR1 SGHDT, CDR2 YYEEEE. CDR3 length: 16 amino acids. Material: peripheral blood. This TCR came from a human donor in a cohort sampled during active COVID-19. This rearrangement joins TRBV5-6 to TRBJ2-3; tentative D call: TRBD2 (6 bases). The CDR3 protein is CASSLGMRGTLGQEYF. The CDR3 DNA follows: TGTGCCAGCAGCTTGGGGATGCGGGGTACGCTGGGTCAGGAGTATTTT.